The T cell receptor (beta chain) under discussion was sequenced for a study of blood T cell repertoires in COVID-19. Whole-study context: Spain, Italy and the United States supplied samples that represented acute and convalescent COVID-19. T cells, B-cell-depleted T cells, or PBMCs supplied cDNA or gDNA.

Authors' data handling: The assay estimated nucleated cells by amplifying reference gene primers. Measured with immunoSEQ multiplex PCR; TCRdb has only the in-frame clones, and not every one. From that table come the V and J calls and clone size; the DNA was used to work out D and trimming. The sample consists of 250,000 or so clones, roughly nine tenths of them appearing once. Trimming took 4 bases from V and 5 from J, leaving 12 bases between them. The CDR3 runs to 13 residues. Germline CDR1 is SNHLY and CDR2 is FYNNEI. The chain is built from TRBV2 and TRBJ2-7; D is uncertain. The receptor was derived from a man aged 35-49 years with active or convalescent COVID-19. The sequencing sample was made of peripheral blood. CDR3 sequence (DNA): TGTGCCAGCAGTGTGGTCGGCGGCAACGAGCAGTACTTC. Translating it yields CASSVVGGNEQYF.